The entry below gives a single T cell receptor beta chain sequence along with its context. Its antigen is unknown. These data come from a study of OX40 agonist ivuxolimab in advanced cancers. Looking at the study overall: Ivuxolimab was delivered to patients intravenously every 2 weeks at doses spanning 0.01 to 10 mg/kg. A diagnosis of hepatocellular carcinoma, melanoma, renal cell or head and neck cancer was present in dose-escalation patients. The study reported partial responses in three patients: one hepatocellular carcinoma, two cutaneous melanoma.

Assay: immunoSEQ multiplex PCR; the TCRdb copy retains only in-frame clones and omits some. This repertoire shows some 95,000 clones, around 88% found once; its top ten account for 0.45% to 0.55%. Notes on the study in general: Still undetermined is the antigen specificity of the expanded peripheral T cells.

Specimen: CD4+ or CD8+ T cells sorted from blood, collected in a trial of the OX40 agonist ivuxolimab. The receptor's source is an adult with an advanced solid tumor such as melanoma, head and neck, liver or kidney cancer.

The CDR3 loop reads CASSVQGASYNEQFF. For the CDR3, the DNA is TGTGCCAGCAGTGTACAGGGGGCGAGCTACAATGAGCAGTTCTTC. J is TRBJ2-1 and V is TRBV6-4, with 9 positions matching TRBD1. The J segment lost 3 bases and the V segment lost 4 bases, leaving 4 bases of the junction unmatched. The CDR3 contains 15 residues. CDR1 is MRHNA, CDR2 SNTAGT, per germline.